The sequence of this TCR beta chain was determined in a study of shared clonotypes between healthy human individuals. Overall study context: The plates for each donor numbered three CD4 naive, three CD4 memory, two CD8 naive and one CD8 memory. Study findings and constraints: Around 5.4% of naive CD4 clonotypes were common to several donors.

As for this clone: Its antigen is not known.

Clones were sequenced by immunoSEQ multiplex PCR, and TCRdb holds only the in-frame ones, with some missing. The sample carries roughly 2.1 million clones, 93% recorded once. Only CD45RO-negative cells positively selected for CCR7 counted as naive CD8 cells, so terminally differentiated effector memory CD45RA+ cells were excluded. Germline V gene lookup returns CDR1 SEHNR and CDR2 FQNEAQ (reference sequence). V lost 5 bases and J 3 bases, leaving 11 bases between the germline ends. CDR3 length equals 14 residues. Sequenced input: naive CD8+ T cells from PBMCs. The clonotype originates from a man aged 18 to 30 in good health. Some clones in this sample may be carry-over from other donors' samples. The gene calls are TRBV7-9 and TRBJ1-5; tentative D call: TRBD1 (5 bases). This chain's CDR3 is CASSLGALNQPQHF. CDR3 coding DNA: TGTGCCAGCAGCCTCGGGGCACTCAATCAGCCCCAGCATTTT.